The 23 T cell receptor beta chains reported below all come from one sample, sequenced in a study of cytomegalovirus exposure and HLA in healthy donors. The PCR made use of 60 Vbeta and 13 Jbeta primers. The protocol was immunoSEQ multiplex PCR, while the TCRdb copy is restricted to in-frame clones and leaves out a portion. This table has more than 95,000 clones, roughly 72% appearing once. The sequenced material came from PBMCs. These receptor sequences come from a man in his forties in good health and CMV-seropositive.

The chain joins TRBV7-9 to TRBJ2-3, with 8 bases identical to TRBD1. The germline V gene encodes CDR1 SEHNR and CDR2 FQNEAQ (reference sequence). Trimming removed 5 bases from V and 4 bases from J; junction bases left unmatched: 11. The CDR3 has 16 amino acids. Here the CDR3 reads CASSPPQGQGSDTQYF. The CDR3, as DNA: TGTGCCAGCAGCCCCCCTCAAGGACAGGGATCAGATACGCAGTATTTT.

The chain has TRBV6-5 and TRBJ2-7, with a tentative D call TRBD1 (6 bases). The CDR3 has 14 residues. Looked up from germline, CDR1 is MNHEY and CDR2 is SVGAGI. V lost 0 bases, J lost 3 bases, and 9 bases lay in between. The CDR3, as DNA: TGTGCCAGCAGTTACTCGTCAGGGGACTACGAGCAGTACTTC. Translating it yields CASSYSSGDYEQYF.

The V call is TRBV6-5, the J call TRBJ1-2, with D possibly TRBD1 on 5 matching bases. Germline V gene data show CDR1 as MNHEY and CDR2 as SVGAGI. V was shortened by 2 bases and J by 4 bases, with 11 bases between the two germline ends. CDR3 size: 14 residues. The CDR3 spells CASSYVGAGYGYTF. The DNA of the CDR3 is TGTGCCAGCAGTTACGTAGGGGCAGGCTATGGCTACACCTTC.

This clone was observed once. This chain joins TRBV14 and TRBJ2-4; the D is unclear. CDR1 is SGHDN and CDR2 is FVKESK in the germline V gene. V was trimmed by 5 bases and J by 6 bases, leaving 8 bases between them. This CDR3 comprises 12 residues. CDR3 protein: CASSTRLNIQYF. In DNA form, the CDR3 reads TGTGCCAGCAGCACCCGACTAAACATTCAGTACTTC. Filled out from reference TRBV14 and TRBJ2-4, the complete variable domain reads EAGVTQFPSHSVIEKGQTVTLRCDPISGHDNLYWYRRVMGKEIKFLLHFVKESKQDESGMPNNRFLAERTGGTYSTLKVQPAELEDSGVYFCASSTRLNIQYFGAGTRLSVL.

This chain links TRBV6-5 with TRBJ1-2; no firm D call. Trimming took 6 bases from V and 7 from J, leaving 15 bases between them. The CDR3 contains 13 residues. Germline V gene sequence: CDR1 MNHEY, CDR2 SVGAGI. The DNA for the CDR3 is TGTGCCAGCAGCGAGGAAGGATCATTTGGCTACACCTTC. It is translated as CASSEEGSFGYTF.

The chain joins TRBV5-4 to TRBJ2-2; possibly TRBD2 for D (5 bases). CDR1 is SGHNT, CDR2 YYREEE, per germline (reference sequence). The CDR3 has 15 residues. V was cut by 1 base and J by 4 bases, with 11 bases left in between. This chain's CDR3 is CASSLRLAVTGELFF. The DNA of the CDR3 is TGTGCCAGCAGCTTGCGGCTAGCAGTCACCGGGGAGCTGTTTTTT.

The chain recombines TRBV4-1 with TRBJ2-1, with unresolved D. The CDR3 runs 15 residues. Germline values: CDR1 MGHRA, CDR2 YSYEKL. Trimming shortened V by 4 bases and J by 0 bases, and 10 bases separated the two germline ends. The CDR3 spells CASSPPNHSYNEQFF. CDR3 coding DNA: TGCGCCAGCAGCCCCCCTAACCACTCCTACAATGAGCAGTTCTTC.

The chain's CDR3 is CASRPTGSPEQYF. In nucleotides, the CDR3 is TGCGCCAGCAGGCCTACAGGGTCTCCCGAGCAGTACTTC. The chain combines TRBV5-1 with TRBJ2-7, with D possibly being TRBD1 (6 bases). In germline, CDR1 is SGHRS, CDR2 YFSETQ. The CDR3 sequence is 13 residues long. Trimming took 5 bases from V and 6 from J, leaving 15 bases between them.

This clone showed up just a few times. This sequence joins TRBV5-1 and TRBJ2-7; the D gene is possibly TRBD1 (6 bases). V lost 0 bases and J 0 bases, leaving 13 bases between the germline ends. Germline-derived CDR1 and CDR2 are SGHRS and YFSETQ. There are 16 residues in the CDR3. CDR3 protein: CASSLAETGSSYEQYF. The CDR3 DNA sequence: TGCGCCAGCAGCTTGGCCGAGACAGGTAGCTCCTACGAGCAGTACTTC.

The rearrangement uses TRBV4-1 and TRBJ2-7; TRBD2 matches at 10 bases. The CDR3 extends over 18 amino acids. V dropped 0 bases and J dropped 2; count of bases not matched to a gene: 10. Germline CDR1 reads MGHRA; CDR2 reads YSYEKL. The CDR3 sequence: CASSQDGVSSGRTYEQYF. DNA for the CDR3: TGCGCCAGCAGCCAAGATGGGGTTAGTAGCGGGAGGACCTACGAGCAGTACTTC.

This clone has just a few counts. This CDR3 reads CASSPRTDTQYF. The CDR3 DNA reads TGTGCCAGCAGTCCCCGTACAGATACGCAGTATTTT. This chain joins TRBV27 and TRBJ2-3; D remains ambiguous. The CDR3 has 12 amino acids. V dropped 5 bases and J dropped 3 bases, with 6 bases sitting between them. The germline V gene has CDR1 MNHEY and CDR2 SMNVEV (reference sequence).

The rearrangement uses TRBV5-1 and TRBJ2-1; 10 bases align to TRBD2. Germline lookup yields CDR1 SGHRS and CDR2 YFSETQ. The V and J ends lost 4 bases and 8 bases, in that order; junction bases with no gene match: 12. This CDR3 contains 16 residues. This CDR3 is CASSADISGRADEQFF. The CDR3 DNA sequence: TGCGCCAGCAGCGCGGACATAAGCGGGAGGGCCGATGAGCAGTTCTTC.

The CDR3 is CASSPLSLAGEPYEQYF. DNA for the CDR3: TGTGCCAGCAGCCCGCTCTCACTAGCGGGGGAACCCTACGAGCAGTACTTC. V usage is TRBV5-8 and J usage is TRBJ2-7; 11 nucleotides line up with TRBD2. CDR3 length: 17 residues. Losses at the gene ends were 4 bases for V and 2 bases for J; bases not matched to a gene: 11. The germline gives CDR1 SGHTS, CDR2 YDEGEE.

The V gene is TRBV15, the J gene TRBJ2-3, with D possibly TRBD2 on 6 matching bases. Trimming left V 3 bases short and J 2 bases short, with 18 bases between. The CDR3 is made up of 17 amino acids. Germline V CDR1 and CDR2: LNHNV, YYDKDF (reference sequence). The CDR3 DNA reads TGTGCCACCAGCAGCCCCACGAGGCGGGGCCCCACAGATACGCAGTATTTT. Its protein is CATSSPTRRGPTDTQYF.

The rearrangement uses TRBV11-3 and TRBJ2-5; 10 bases fit TRBD1. This CDR3 spans 13 amino acids. The V segment lost 4 bases and the J segment 5 bases; nucleotides outside the gene matches: 1. Germline values: CDR1 SGHNT, CDR2 YENEEA. The CDR3 DNA follows: TGTGCCAGCAGCTGGACAGGGGGGGAGACCCAGTACTTC. Translating it yields CASSWTGGETQYF. Full variable domain (rest looked up from reference TRBV11-3 and TRBJ2-5): EAGVVQSPRYKIIEKKQPVAFWCNPISGHNTLYWYLQNLGQGPELLIRYENEEAVDDSQLPKDRFSAERLKGVDSTLKIQPAELGDSAVYLCASSWTGGETQYFGPGTRLLVL.

The J gene is TRBJ1-2, the V gene TRBV11-2; perhaps TRBD1 as D (5 bases). Trimming removed 1 base at V and 3 bases at J, with 12 bases between. Germline values: CDR1 SGHAT, CDR2 FQNNGV. The length of the CDR3 is 15 residues. In DNA form, the CDR3 reads TGTGCCAGCAGCTTAGCGGCAGGGCCAGACTATGGCTACACCTTC. It codes for CASSLAAGPDYGYTF.

Note on this clone: This same CDR3 is encoded by further DNA sequences in the sample. V gene TRBV27 combines with J gene TRBJ1-1; a weak D match, TRBD1 (5 bases). The CDR3 contains 14 residues. Per germline, CDR1 MNHEY and CDR2 SMNVEV (reference sequence). V shed 5 bases and J shed 1 base, with 11 bases lying between them. CDR3 sequence reads: CASSPGTANTEAFF. CDR3 in DNA: TGTGCCAGCAGTCCGGGGACTGCGAACACTGAAGCTTTCTTT.

The chain uses TRBV5-6 and TRBJ2-5; TRBD1 is a possible D gene (5 bases). The CDR3 runs 17 residues. From germline, CDR1 is SGHDT and CDR2 YYEEEE. Trimming shortened V by 0 bases and J by 9 bases, and 24 bases separated the two germline ends. The CDR3, as DNA: TGTGCCAGCAGCTTGGGGCCGACAGCTTCTACAATTCCGTCCCAGTACTTC. This gives the protein CASSLGPTASTIPSQYF.

This chain uses TRBV6-4 with TRBJ2-1; TRBD1 matches at 7 bases. The germline gives CDR1 MRHNA, CDR2 SNTAGT. CDR3 length: 15 amino acids. J lost 0 bases, V lost 6 bases, and 5 bases had no gene match. The DNA for the CDR3 is TGTGCCAGCAGGCTCCGGGACAGCTCCTACAATGAGCAGTTCTTC. It specifies CASRLRDSSYNEQFF.

This clone has a handful of counts. The genes are TRBV9 and TRBJ2-7; TRBD1 might be the D (5 bases). The ends were cut back, 5 bases at V and 0 bases at J, with 12 bases in the middle. Germline V lookup: CDR1 SGDLS, CDR2 YYNGEE. The CDR3 extends over 14 amino acids. CDR3 sequence reads: CASRSDSNSYEQYF. The CDR3, as DNA: TGTGCCAGCAGATCAGACAGCAACTCCTACGAGCAGTACTTC. The full variable domain, completed using reference TRBV9 and TRBJ2-7, is DSGVTQTPKHLITATGQRVTLRCSPRSGDLSVYWYQQSLDQGLQFLIQYYNGEERAKGNILERFSAQQFPDLHSELNLSSLELGDSALYFCASRSDSNSYEQYFGPGTRLTVT.

The genes are TRBV6-5 and TRBJ1-2; 7 positions match TRBD1. This CDR3 has 14 residues. With 2 bases clipped from V and 7 bases from J, the junction kept 7 bases outside the gene matches. Germline CDR1 and CDR2: MNHEY and SVGAGI. The CDR3 spells CASSYLKDRAGYTF. The CDR3 DNA is TGTGCCAGCAGTTACCTTAAAGACAGGGCTGGCTACACCTTC.

The V call is TRBV6-1, the J call TRBJ2-2; 8 bases align to TRBD1. Looked up from germline, CDR1 is MNHNS and CDR2 is SASEGT. The V gene end was trimmed by 5 bases and the J gene end by 7 bases; junction bases not matched to a gene: 9. The CDR3 contains 15 residues. CDR3 sequence reads: CASSPRTGKYGELFF. The DNA for the CDR3 is TGTGCCAGCAGTCCTCGGACAGGGAAATACGGGGAGCTGTTTTTT.

The chain is built from TRBV2 and TRBJ1-5; D is unclear. There are 13 residues in the CDR3. Looked up from germline, CDR1 is SNHLY and CDR2 is FYNNEI. Trimming removed 8 bases at V and 3 bases at J, with 11 bases between. The CDR3 DNA follows: TGTGCCAGCCGCAGGACTTTCAATCAGCCCCAGCATTTT. This sequence encodes CASRRTFNQPQHF. The full variable domain, in which reference TRBV2 and TRBJ1-5 provide the parts outside the CDR3, is EPEVTQTPSHQVTQMGQEVILRCVPISNHLYFYWYRQILGQKVEFLVSFYNNEISEKSEIFDDQFSVERPDGSNFTLKIRSTKLEDSAMYFCASRRTFNQPQHFGDGTRLSIL.